Following are 10 T cell receptor beta chains from one sample sequenced in a study of T cell responses to AZD1222 COVID-19 vaccine. Only in-frame clones appear in the TCRdb table, and some are missing; sequencing was by immunoSEQ multiplex PCR. The sample holds 93,000 or so clones, 90% seen once. The input for sequencing was peripheral blood, taken on day 0 of AZD1222 vaccination. These receptors originate from an adult in good health.

The chain recombines TRBV2 with TRBJ2-7, with TRBD1 as a possible D gene (6 bases). V lost 7 bases to trimming and J lost 3 bases, with 10 bases between them. Germline V CDR1 and CDR2: SNHLY, FYNNEI. This CDR3 is built from 12 residues. The CDR3 region has the DNA TGTGCCAGCACAGGGGAAGTCTACGAGCAGTACTTC. Translated: CASTGEVYEQYF.

The chain employs TRBV4-1 and TRBJ2-7, with D perhaps matching TRBD2 (7 bases). The CDR3 covers 15 residues. From germline, CDR1 is MGHRA and CDR2 YSYEKL. V lost 1 base, J lost 7 bases, and 17 bases lay in between. The CDR3: CASSQAGGSVMEQYF. CDR3 sequence (DNA): TGCGCCAGCAGCCAAGCGGGGGGCTCGGTCATGGAGCAGTACTTC.

The chain has TRBV13 and TRBJ2-1; 11 positions agree with TRBD2. With 5 bases clipped from V and 9 bases from J, the junction kept 9 bases outside the gene matches. Germline CDR1 and CDR2: PRHDT and FYEKMQ (reference sequence). This CDR3 region has 15 residues. As DNA, the CDR3 is TGTGCCAGCAGCGACCTTAGCGGGGGGGCCGTTGAGCAGTTCTTC. Its translation: CASSDLSGGAVEQFF.

This rearrangement joins TRBV7-2 to TRBJ2-5, with 9 positions matching TRBD2. Unmatched junction bases numbered 3, after V lost 6 bases and J lost 4 bases. This CDR3 is 13 amino acids long. The germline V gene has CDR1 SGHTA and CDR2 FQGNSA. This chain's CDR3 is CASRLLAGETQYF. For the CDR3, the DNA is TGTGCCAGCAGACTACTAGCGGGAGAGACCCAGTACTTC.

J is TRBJ2-5 and V is TRBV27; D might be TRBD1 or TRBD2, each matching 5 bases. This CDR3 spans 15 amino acids. The germline V and J ends were trimmed by 0 bases and 5 bases, with 13 bases remaining between them. The germline CDR1 and CDR2 sequences are MNHEY and SMNVEV (reference sequence). The CDR3 sequence: CASSLSGDGWETQYF. CDR3 DNA: TGTGCCAGCAGTTTATCAGGGGACGGGTGGGAGACCCAGTACTTC.

This chain links TRBV11-2 with TRBJ2-5; 10 bases agree with TRBD2. Germline V gives CDR1 SGHAT, CDR2 FQNNGV. The V gene end was trimmed by 0 bases and the J gene end by 10 bases; junction bases not matched to a gene: 8. This CDR3 has 15 amino acids. The CDR3 region is CASSLDPTSGDRQYF. The CDR3 coding sequence is TGTGCCAGCAGCTTAGATCCTACTAGCGGGGACCGCCAGTACTTC.

This chain joins TRBV5-1 and TRBJ2-1; 11 positions match TRBD2. V shed 4 bases, J shed 3 bases, and the junction held 3 bases outside the gene matches. Germline V gene sequence: CDR1 SGHRS, CDR2 YFSETQ. The CDR3 has 15 residues. The CDR3 loop is CASSPGLAVYNEQFF. CDR3 bases: TGCGCCAGCAGCCCGGGACTAGCGGTCTACAATGAGCAGTTCTTC.

The chain uses TRBV7-9 and TRBJ1-1; D is uncertain. V lost 6 bases and J lost 2, with 13 bases in between. Germline assignment: CDR1 SEHNR and CDR2 FQNEAQ (reference sequence). This CDR3 spans 14 amino acids. The CDR3 bases are TGTGCCAGCAGGACTTGGACGGTAAACACTGAAGCTTTCTTT. The encoded protein is CASRTWTVNTEAFF.

The chain joins TRBV10-2 to TRBJ2-2, with D perhaps TRBD1 (6 bases). The CDR3 has 15 residues. Germline CDR1 WSHSY, CDR2 SAAADI. Trimming shortened V by 5 bases and J by 5 bases, and 15 bases separated the two germline ends. CDR3: CASSIRTARTGELFF. CDR3 nucleotide sequence: TGCGCCAGCAGTATAAGGACAGCCAGGACCGGGGAGCTGTTTTTT.

This clone was detected once. This chain links TRBV5-8 with TRBJ2-6, with unresolved D. Per the germline V gene, CDR1 is SGHTS and CDR2 is YDEGEE. V shed 5 bases and J shed 3 bases, with 6 bases lying between them. CDR3 length: 13 amino acids. CDR3 in DNA: TGTGCCAGCAGAAGGTTTGGGGCCAACGTCCTGACTTTC. Its protein is CASRRFGANVLTF. The variable domain in full, completed from reference TRBV5-8 and TRBJ2-6, reads EAGVTQSPTHLIKTRGQQATLRCSPISGHTSVYWYQQALGLGLQFLLWYDEGEERNRGNFPPRFSGRQFPNYSSELNVNALELEDSALYLCASRRFGANVLTFGAGSRLTVL.